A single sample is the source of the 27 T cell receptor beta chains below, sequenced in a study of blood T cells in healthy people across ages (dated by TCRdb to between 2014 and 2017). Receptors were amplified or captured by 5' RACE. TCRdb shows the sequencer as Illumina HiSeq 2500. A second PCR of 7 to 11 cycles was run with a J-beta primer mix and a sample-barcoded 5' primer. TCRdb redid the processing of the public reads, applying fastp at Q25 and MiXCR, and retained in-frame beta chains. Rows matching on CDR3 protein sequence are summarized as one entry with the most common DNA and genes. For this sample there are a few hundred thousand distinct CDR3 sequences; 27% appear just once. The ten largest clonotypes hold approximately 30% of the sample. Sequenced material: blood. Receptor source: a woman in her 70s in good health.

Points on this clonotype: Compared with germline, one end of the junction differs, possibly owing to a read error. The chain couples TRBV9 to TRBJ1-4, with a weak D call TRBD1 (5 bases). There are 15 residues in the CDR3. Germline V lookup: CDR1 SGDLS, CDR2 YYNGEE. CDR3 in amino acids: CASSVFAGANEKLLF. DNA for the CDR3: TGTGCCAGCAGCGTATTCGCCGGGGCGAATGAAAAACTGCTTTTT.

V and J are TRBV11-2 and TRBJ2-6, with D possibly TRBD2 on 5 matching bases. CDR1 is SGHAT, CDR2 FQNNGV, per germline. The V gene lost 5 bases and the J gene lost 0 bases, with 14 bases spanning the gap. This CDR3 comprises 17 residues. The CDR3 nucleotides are TGTGCCAGCAGCCCCGGCCGGGGTAACTCTGGGGCCAACGTCCTGACTTTC. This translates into CASSPGRGNSGANVLTF.

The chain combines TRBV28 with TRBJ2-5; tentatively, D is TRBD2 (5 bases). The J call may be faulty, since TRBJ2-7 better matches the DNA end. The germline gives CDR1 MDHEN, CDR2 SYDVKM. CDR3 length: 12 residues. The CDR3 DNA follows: TGTGCCAGCTGTCCCGGGACCTACGAGCAGTACTTC. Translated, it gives CASCPGTYEQYF.

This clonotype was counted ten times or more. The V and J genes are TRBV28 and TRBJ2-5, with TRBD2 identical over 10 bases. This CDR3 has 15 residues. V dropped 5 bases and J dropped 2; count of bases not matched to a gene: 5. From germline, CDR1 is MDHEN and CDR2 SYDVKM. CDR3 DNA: TGTGCCAGCAGTAGCTTAGCGGGAGGACAAGAGACCCAGTACTTC. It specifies CASSSLAGGQETQYF.

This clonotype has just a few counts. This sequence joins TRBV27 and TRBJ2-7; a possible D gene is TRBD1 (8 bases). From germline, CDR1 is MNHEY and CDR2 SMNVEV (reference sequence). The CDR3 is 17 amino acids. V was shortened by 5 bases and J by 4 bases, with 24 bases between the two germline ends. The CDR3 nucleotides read TGTGCCAGCAGTCCCTCGGACAGGGTCGGACTAGAGTACGAGCAGTACTTC. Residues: CASSPSDRVGLEYEQYF.

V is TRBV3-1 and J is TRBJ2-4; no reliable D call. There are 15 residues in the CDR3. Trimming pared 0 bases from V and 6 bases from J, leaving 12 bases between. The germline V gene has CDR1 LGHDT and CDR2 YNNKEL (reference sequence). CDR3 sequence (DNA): TGTGCCAGCAGCCAAGATTCCGGTTGGACAAACATTCAGTACTTC. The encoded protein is CASSQDSGWTNIQYF. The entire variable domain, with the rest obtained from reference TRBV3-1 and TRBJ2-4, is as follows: DTAVSQTPKYLVTQMGNDKSIKCEQNLGHDTMYWYKQDSKKFLKIMFSYNNKELIINETVPNRFSPKSPDKAHLNLHINSLELGDSAVYFCASSQDSGWTNIQYFGAGTRLSVL.

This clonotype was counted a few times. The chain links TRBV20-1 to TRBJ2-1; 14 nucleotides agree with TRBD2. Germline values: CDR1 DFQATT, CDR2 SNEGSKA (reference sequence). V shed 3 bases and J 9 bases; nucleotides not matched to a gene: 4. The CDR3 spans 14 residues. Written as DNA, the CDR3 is TGCAGTGCTAGTGGGACTAGCGGGAGAGGTGAGCAGTTCTTC. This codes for CSASGTSGRGEQFF.

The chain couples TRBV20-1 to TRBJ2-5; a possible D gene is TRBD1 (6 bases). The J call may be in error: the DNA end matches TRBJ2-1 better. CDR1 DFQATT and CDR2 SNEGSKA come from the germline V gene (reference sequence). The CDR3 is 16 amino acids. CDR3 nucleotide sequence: TGCAGTGCTAAAATCCCGGGACAAAGGAGTAAAGATGAGCAGTTCTTC. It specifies CSAKIPGQRSKDEQFF.

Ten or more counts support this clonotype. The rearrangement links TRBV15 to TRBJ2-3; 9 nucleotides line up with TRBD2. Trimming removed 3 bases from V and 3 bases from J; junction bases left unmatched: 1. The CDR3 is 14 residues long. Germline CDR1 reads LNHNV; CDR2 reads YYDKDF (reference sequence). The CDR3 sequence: CATSSSGRTDTQYF. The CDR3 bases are TGTGCCACCAGCAGCAGCGGGAGGACAGATACGCAGTATTTT.

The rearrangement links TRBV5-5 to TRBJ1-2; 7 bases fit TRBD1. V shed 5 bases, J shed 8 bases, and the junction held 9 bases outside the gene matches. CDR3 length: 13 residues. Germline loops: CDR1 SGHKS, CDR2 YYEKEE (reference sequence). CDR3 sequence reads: CASSSGQAWGYTF. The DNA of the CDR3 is TGTGCCAGCAGTTCCGGACAGGCATGGGGCTACACCTTC.

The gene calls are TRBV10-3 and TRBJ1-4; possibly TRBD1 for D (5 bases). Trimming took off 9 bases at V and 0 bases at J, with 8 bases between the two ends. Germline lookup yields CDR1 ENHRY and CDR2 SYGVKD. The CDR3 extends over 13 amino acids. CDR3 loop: CAIRQSTNEKLFF. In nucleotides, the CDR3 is TGTGCCATAAGACAGTCAACTAATGAAAAACTGTTTTTT.

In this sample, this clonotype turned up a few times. CDR3 amino acids: CASSSGLGNYGYTF. CDR3 DNA sequence: TGTGCCAGCAGCTCGGGACTGGGAAACTATGGCTACACCTTC. The V gene is TRBV7-2, the J gene TRBJ1-2; D may be TRBD1 (5 bases). The germline gives CDR1 SGHTA, CDR2 FQGNSA. CDR3 length: 14 amino acids. V lost 4 bases, J lost 2 bases, and 11 bases lay in between.

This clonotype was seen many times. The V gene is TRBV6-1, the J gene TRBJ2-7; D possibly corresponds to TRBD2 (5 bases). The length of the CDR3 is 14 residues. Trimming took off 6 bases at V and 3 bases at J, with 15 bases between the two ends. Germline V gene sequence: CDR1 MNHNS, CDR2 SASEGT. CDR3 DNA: TGTGCCAGCAGCGAATACCTCGGGGACTACGAGCAGTACTTC. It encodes CASSEYLGDYEQYF.

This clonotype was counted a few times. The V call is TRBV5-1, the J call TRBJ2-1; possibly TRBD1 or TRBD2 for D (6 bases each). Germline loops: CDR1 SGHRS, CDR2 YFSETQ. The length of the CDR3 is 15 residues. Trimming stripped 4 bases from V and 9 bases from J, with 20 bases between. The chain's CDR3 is CASSGGNPLGGEQFF. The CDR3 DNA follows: TGCGCCAGCAGCGGGGGGAATCCCCTAGGGGGTGAGCAGTTCTTC.

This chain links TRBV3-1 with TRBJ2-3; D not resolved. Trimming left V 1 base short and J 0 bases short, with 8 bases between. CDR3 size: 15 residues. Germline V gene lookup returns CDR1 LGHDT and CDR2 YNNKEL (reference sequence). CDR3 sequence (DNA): TGTGCCAGCAGCCAAGGGTCCAAGAGCACAGATACGCAGTATTTT. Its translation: CASSQGSKSTDTQYF.

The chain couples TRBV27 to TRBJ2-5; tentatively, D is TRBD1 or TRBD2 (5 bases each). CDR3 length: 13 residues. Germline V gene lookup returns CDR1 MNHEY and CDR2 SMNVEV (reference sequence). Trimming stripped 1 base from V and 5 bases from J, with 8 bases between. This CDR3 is CASSLLWGETQYF. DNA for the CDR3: TGTGCCAGCAGTTTATTGTGGGGGGAGACCCAGTACTTC.

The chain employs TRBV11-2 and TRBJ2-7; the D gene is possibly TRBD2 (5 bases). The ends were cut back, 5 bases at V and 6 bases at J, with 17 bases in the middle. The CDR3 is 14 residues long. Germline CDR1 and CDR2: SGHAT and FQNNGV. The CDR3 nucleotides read TGTGCCAGCAGCAACGAGGGCCGTTGGGGCGAGCAGTACTTC. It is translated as CASSNEGRWGEQYF.

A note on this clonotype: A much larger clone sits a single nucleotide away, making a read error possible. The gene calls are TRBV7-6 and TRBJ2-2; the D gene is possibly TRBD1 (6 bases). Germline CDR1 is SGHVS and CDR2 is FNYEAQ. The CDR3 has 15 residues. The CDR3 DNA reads TGTGCCAGCAGCCCCCAGGGGCGCAACACCGGGGCGCTGTTTTTT. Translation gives CASSPQGRNTGALFF. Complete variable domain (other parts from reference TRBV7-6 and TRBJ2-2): GAGVSQSPRYKVTKRGQDVALRCDPISGHVSLYWYRQALGQGPEFLTYFNYEAQQDKSGLPNDRFSAERPEGSISTLTIQRTEQRDSAMYRCASSPQGRNTGALFFGEGSRLTVL.

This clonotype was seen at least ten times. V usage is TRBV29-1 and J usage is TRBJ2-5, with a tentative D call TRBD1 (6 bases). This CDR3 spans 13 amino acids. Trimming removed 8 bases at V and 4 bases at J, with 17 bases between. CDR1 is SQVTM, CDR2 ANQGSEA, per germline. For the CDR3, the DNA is TGCAGCACACGCTCAGGGGCGGTAGAGACCCAGTACTTC. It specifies CSTRSGAVETQYF.

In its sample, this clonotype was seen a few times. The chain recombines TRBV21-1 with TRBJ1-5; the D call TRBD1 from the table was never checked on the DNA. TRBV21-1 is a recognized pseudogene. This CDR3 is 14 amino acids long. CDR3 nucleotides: TGTGCCAGCAGCAAAAGACAGGGGGCTCAGCCCCAGCATTTT. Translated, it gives CASSKRQGAQPQHF.

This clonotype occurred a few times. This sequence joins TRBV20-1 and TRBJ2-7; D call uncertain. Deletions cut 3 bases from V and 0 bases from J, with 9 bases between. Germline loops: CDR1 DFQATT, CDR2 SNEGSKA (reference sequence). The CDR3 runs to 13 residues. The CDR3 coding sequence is TGCAGTGCTAGGGGCAGTCGCTCCTACGAGCAGTACTTC. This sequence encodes CSARGSRSYEQYF.

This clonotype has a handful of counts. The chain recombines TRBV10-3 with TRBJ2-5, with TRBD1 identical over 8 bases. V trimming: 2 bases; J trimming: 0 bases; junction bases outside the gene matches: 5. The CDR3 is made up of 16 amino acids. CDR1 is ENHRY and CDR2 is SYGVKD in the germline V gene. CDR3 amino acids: CAISEVQGAYQETQYF. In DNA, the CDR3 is TGTGCCATCAGTGAGGTCCAGGGGGCTTACCAAGAGACCCAGTACTTC.

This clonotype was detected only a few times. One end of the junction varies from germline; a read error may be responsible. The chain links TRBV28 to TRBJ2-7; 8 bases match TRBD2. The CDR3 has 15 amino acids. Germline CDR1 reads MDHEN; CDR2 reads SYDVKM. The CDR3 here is CASSLAGGGTYGQYF. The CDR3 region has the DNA TGTGCCAGCAGTTTAGCGGGAGGAGGGACCTACGGGCAGTACTTC.

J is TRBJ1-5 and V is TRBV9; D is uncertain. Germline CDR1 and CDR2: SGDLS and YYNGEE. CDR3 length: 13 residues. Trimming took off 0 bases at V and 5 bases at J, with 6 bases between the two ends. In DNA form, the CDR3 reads TGTGCCAGCAGCGTAGATGGGGATCAGCCCCAGCATTTT. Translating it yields CASSVDGDQPQHF.

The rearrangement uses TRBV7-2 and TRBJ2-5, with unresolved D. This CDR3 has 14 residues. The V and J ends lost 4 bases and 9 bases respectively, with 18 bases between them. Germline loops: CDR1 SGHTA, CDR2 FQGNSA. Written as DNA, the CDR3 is TGTGCCAGCAGCTCAGACCGCGGCGGAGCCCCCCAGTACTTC. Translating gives CASSSDRGGAPQYF.

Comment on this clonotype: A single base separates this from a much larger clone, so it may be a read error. The CDR3 region is CSVTEAGKGGYTF. Written as DNA, the CDR3 is TGCAGCGTTACGGAGGCAGGGAAAGGTGGCTACACCTTC. The rearrangement links TRBV29-1 to TRBJ1-2; possibly TRBD1 for D (5 bases). CDR1 is SQVTM and CDR2 is ANQGSEA in the germline V gene. The CDR3 loop spans 13 amino acids. Between the trimmed V and J ends, which lost 5 bases and 7 bases, there was a span of 17 bases.

CDR3 sequence reads: CASSEPTGTDTQYF. CDR3 nucleotides: TGTGCCAGCAGCGAACCGACAGGGACAGATACGCAGTATTTT. The chain uses TRBV7-9 and TRBJ2-3; 7 nucleotides align to TRBD1. The CDR3 covers 14 residues. V trimming: 5 bases; J trimming: 3 bases; junction bases outside the gene matches: 5. Per the germline V gene, CDR1 is SEHNR and CDR2 is FQNEAQ (reference sequence).